This T cell receptor (beta chain) was recorded in a study of blood T cell repertoires in COVID-19. About the research overall: COVID-19 samples collected from the United States, Italy and Spain covered acute and convalescent phases. Nucleic acid was either cDNA or gDNA, and it came from T cells, B-cell-depleted T cells, or PBMCs.

Only in-frame clones appear in the TCRdb table, and some are missing; sequencing was by immunoSEQ multiplex PCR. The sample gives under 250,000 clones, 80% to 85% of which show up once; 4.4% is in the top ten. The V end was cut by 2 bases, the J end by 5 bases, with 12 bases between. Germline CDR1 SEHNR, CDR2 FQNEAQ (reference sequence). CDR3 size: 14 residues. Sequencing was carried out using peripheral blood. The chain links TRBV7-9 to TRBJ1-2; D gene uncertain. This sequence originates from a man over 45 with active or convalescent COVID-19. The DNA for the CDR3 is TGTGCCAGCAGCTTAATGGGCAGCTCTTATGGCTACACCTTC. Translated, it gives CASSLMGSSYGYTF.